This TCR beta chain was identified during a study of T cells after yellow fever vaccination. TCRdb re-analysed the 5' RACE reads in MiXCR, keeping a single row per CDR3 protein. The data hold about 340,000 distinct CDR3 sequences, with 3% to 4.5% observed a single time. This CDR3 has 14 residues. Germline values: CDR1 SGHRS, CDR2 YFSETQ. The V gene end was trimmed by 1 base and the J gene end by 5 bases; junction bases not matched to a gene: 5. Source: PBMCs, taken 5 days after the yellow fever booster vaccination. The V call is TRBV5-1, the J call TRBJ2-5; 7 nucleotides align to TRBD1. This receptor was identified in a man aged 18 to 35 who received the YFV17D yellow fever vaccine. The CDR3 nucleotides read TGCGCCAGCAGCTTGCCTAACAGGGGTGAGACCCAGTACTTC. It codes for CASSLPNRGETQYF.